This is a list of T cell receptor beta chains from one sample in a study of blood T cells in healthy people across ages. TCRdb analysed the 5' RACE reads with MiXCR anew, one entry per CDR3 protein. The sample lists about 680,000 distinct CDR3 sequences, around half occurring once. The sequencing input was blood. The receptor set was obtained from a woman aged 55 to 70 in good health. Each CDR3 is given without its conserved first and last residue. The order of the fields is V gene, D gene, CDR3 protein. D genes are given only for firm matches.

TRBV10-3	TRBD1	ATQGTGGGTNTEAF
TRBV6-6	-	ASSAQGLNTEAF
TRBV28	TRBD2	ASFPRGGVYEQY
TRBV7-3	TRBD2	ASSFGLAGEETQY
TRBV12-3/TRBV12-4	TRBD1	ASSPDRASETQY
TRBV20-1	-	SAPPLAMNTEAF
TRBV4-3	-	ASSQDIVNNEQY
TRBV7-9	TRBD1	ASSSPPTGEISSSYNEQY
TRBV7-8	-	ASTIQRYSLGEQF
TRBV29-1	-	SVGWTPGGY
TRBV7-2	TRBD2	ASSQLAPAAQY
TRBV25-1	TRBD2	ASSQPGGAKNIQY
TRBV29-1	-	SVDSPGAGANVLT
TRBV30	-	AWRTHNEKLF
TRBV20-1	TRBD1	SARGGTGGEQF
TRBV7-2	-	ASSLGRPPETQY
TRBV6-6	TRBD2	ASSYSSGRWSYEQY
TRBV20-1	-	SARSGVTYNEQF
TRBV10-3	-	AISYKGEFEQF
TRBV18	TRBD2	ASSTSGSQETQY
TRBV24-1	-	ATSDFWTEYGYT
TRBV7-2	-	ASSLAMAASYNEQF
TRBV20-1	-	SARGISRLNYEQY
TRBV20-1	TRBD2	SARDYGGSSYNEQY
TRBV28	-	ASSLLDGPRETQY
TRBV20-1	-	SARVPGMYEQY
TRBV7-3	TRBD2	ASSYGTSSLNEQF
TRBV7-7	-	ASSPGSRGETQY
TRBV4-2	-	ASRLGLSSTDTQY
TRBV29-1	-	SVARSYGYT
TRBV7-6	TRBD2	ASSQTSGLSYEQY
TRBV28	-	ASRTGNTEAF
TRBV15	-	ATSIKGEETQY
TRBV5-1	TRBD1	ASSATGGSYNEQY
TRBV10-3	-	AISGPQGTEAF
TRBV4-3	-	ASSQETPGARTDTQY
TRBV6-2/TRBV6-3	-	ASRQGNTGELF
TRBV4-2	-	ASSHRERETGELF
TRBV20-1	TRBD1	SARRTGINYGYT
TRBV5-1	TRBD1	ASSWDSQGAGNIQY
TRBV3-1	-	ASSHLPYEQY
TRBV29-1	-	SVLASYEQY
TRBV10-2	TRBD1	ASTSGTGASNQPQH
TRBV7-2	-	ASSPPTRLNEQF
TRBV6-1	TRBD2	ASSEGVTRGAYEQY
TRBV20-1	TRBD1	SGTDLYGYT
TRBV28	TRBD1	ASSTRGPYSYEQY
TRBV27	-	ASSLAYERLETQY
TRBV7-2	TRBD1	ASSVPTGVGYNEQF
TRBV6-1	-	ASSVGTLSSSGANVLT
TRBV10-3	-	AIKWGSTDTQY
TRBV7-9	-	ASSPREGSNQPQH
TRBV6-6	TRBD1	ASSQGQGIENIQY
TRBV11-2	TRBD1	ASSLQTGRGEKLF
TRBV6-1	-	ASSESYTGTRYT
TRBV20-1	TRBD1	SLQGPPYEQY
TRBV5-1	TRBD1	ASSLEPRTGSEKLF
TRBV29-1	TRBD1	SVDRDRDGHEQF
TRBV29-1	-	SVDGPVGHYNEQF
TRBV9	-	ASSQTGDSEAF